This T cell receptor beta chain was found in a study of T cell responses to AZD1222 COVID-19 vaccine. Assay used: immunoSEQ multiplex PCR; TCRdb lists only in-frame clones, some missing. Of 100,000 to 110,000 clones in the sample, 87% were seen once. V lost 0 bases and J lost 6; bases outside the gene matches: 6. The CDR3 runs to 16 residues. Germline-derived CDR1 and CDR2 are KGHSH and LQKENI. This chain connects TRBV18 to TRBJ2-1; TRBD2 agrees at 9 bases. The source of this sequence is an adult in good health. The sample here was peripheral blood, taken on day 0 of MenACWY control vaccination. The CDR3 DNA reads as TGTGCCAGCTCACCACCGGCTAGCGGGGCGGGCAATGAGCAGTTCTTC. Its protein product is CASSPPASGAGNEQFF.